This T cell receptor (beta chain) was identified in a study of identical twins. General observations from the study: Twins shared out-of-frame alpha sequences with excess low generation probability. Abundant beta clonotypes from cord blood bore fewer insertions; memory repertoires lacked this pattern. Diverse VJ usage suggested most zero-insertion clonotypes were not invariant T cells.

This clonotype has just a few counts. Its antigen is unknown. A universal primer binding site was introduced by template switching. The final cDNA contained unique molecular identifiers. TCRdb used MiXCR to reprocess the 5' RACE reads, holding one entry per CDR3 protein. The sample yields approximately 470,000 distinct CDR3 sequences, approximately 15% seen once. V lost 2 bases to trimming and J lost 6 bases, with 17 bases between them. Germline V gene sequence: CDR1 SGHTA, CDR2 FQGNSA. The CDR3 loop spans 15 amino acids. These data also formed part of another study, on yellow fever vaccine responses in identical twins.

This sequence was found in a young woman in good health. The sequenced sample consisted of CD4+ T cells sorted from blood. The chain combines TRBV7-2 with TRBJ2-7, with D possibly TRBD2 on 5 matching bases. CDR3 residues: CASSLLRVASGEQYF. In DNA form, the CDR3 reads TGTGCCAGCAGCTTACTGAGGGTAGCAAGCGGCGAGCAGTACTTC.